This TCR beta chain comes out of a study of blood T cell repertoires in COVID-19. Study details: Donors in the United States, Italy and Spain gave samples during acute or convalescent COVID-19.

With V trimmed by 7 bases and J by 2 bases, 6 bases remained unmatched. This CDR3 has 13 amino acids. The germline gives CDR1 SQVTM, CDR2 ANQGSEA. How the authors handled the data: How many nucleated cells were present was estimated from reference gene primer amplification. Profiled with immunoSEQ multiplex PCR; TCRdb holds only in-frame clones, not every one. That table gives V, J and clone size, and the DNA gave D and trimming. The sample lists 65,000 or so clones, 75% to 85% occurring once. Sample: peripheral blood. The TCR sequence derives from a man older than 75 with acute or convalescent COVID-19. V usage is TRBV29-1 and J usage is TRBJ1-2, with 8 bases identical to TRBD1. CDR3 sequence (DNA): TGCAGCGCCCCGACAGGGGCGAACTATGGCTACACCTTC. It is translated as CSAPTGANYGYTF.